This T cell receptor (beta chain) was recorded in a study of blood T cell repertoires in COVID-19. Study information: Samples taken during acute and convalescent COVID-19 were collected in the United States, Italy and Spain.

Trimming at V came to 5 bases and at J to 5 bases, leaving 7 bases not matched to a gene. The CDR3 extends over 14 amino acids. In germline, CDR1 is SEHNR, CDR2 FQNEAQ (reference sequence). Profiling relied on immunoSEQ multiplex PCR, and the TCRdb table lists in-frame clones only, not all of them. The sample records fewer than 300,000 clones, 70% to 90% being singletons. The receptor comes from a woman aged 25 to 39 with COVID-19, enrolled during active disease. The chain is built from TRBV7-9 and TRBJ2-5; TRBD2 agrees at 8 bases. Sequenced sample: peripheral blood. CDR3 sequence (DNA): TGTGCCAGCAGCCAGCGGGGCGGGGGGGAGACCCAGTACTTC. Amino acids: CASSQRGGGETQYF. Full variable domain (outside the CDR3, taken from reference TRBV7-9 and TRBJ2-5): DTGVSQNPRHKITKRGQNVTFRCDPISEHNRLYWYRQTLGQGPEFLTYFQNEAQLEKSRLLSDRFSAERPKGSFSTLEIQRTEQGDSAMYLCASSQRGGGETQYFGPGTRLLVL.